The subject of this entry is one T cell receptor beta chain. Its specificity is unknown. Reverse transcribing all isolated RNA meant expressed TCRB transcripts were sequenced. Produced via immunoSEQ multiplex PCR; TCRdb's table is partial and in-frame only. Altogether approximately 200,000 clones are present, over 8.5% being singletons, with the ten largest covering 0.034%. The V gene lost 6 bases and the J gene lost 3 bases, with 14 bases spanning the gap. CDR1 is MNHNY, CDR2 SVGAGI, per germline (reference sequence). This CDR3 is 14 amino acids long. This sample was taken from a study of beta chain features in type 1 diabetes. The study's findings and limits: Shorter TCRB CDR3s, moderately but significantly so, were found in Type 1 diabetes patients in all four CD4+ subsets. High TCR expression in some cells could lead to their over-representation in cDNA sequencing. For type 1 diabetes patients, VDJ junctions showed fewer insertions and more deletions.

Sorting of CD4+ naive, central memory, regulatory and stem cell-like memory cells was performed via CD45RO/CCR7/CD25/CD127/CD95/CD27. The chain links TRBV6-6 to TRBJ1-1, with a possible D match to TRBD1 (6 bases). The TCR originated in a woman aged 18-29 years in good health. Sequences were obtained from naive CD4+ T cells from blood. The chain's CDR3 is CASSRGRVDTEAFF. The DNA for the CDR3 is TGTGCCAGCAGCAGGGGAAGGGTCGACACTGAAGCTTTCTTT.